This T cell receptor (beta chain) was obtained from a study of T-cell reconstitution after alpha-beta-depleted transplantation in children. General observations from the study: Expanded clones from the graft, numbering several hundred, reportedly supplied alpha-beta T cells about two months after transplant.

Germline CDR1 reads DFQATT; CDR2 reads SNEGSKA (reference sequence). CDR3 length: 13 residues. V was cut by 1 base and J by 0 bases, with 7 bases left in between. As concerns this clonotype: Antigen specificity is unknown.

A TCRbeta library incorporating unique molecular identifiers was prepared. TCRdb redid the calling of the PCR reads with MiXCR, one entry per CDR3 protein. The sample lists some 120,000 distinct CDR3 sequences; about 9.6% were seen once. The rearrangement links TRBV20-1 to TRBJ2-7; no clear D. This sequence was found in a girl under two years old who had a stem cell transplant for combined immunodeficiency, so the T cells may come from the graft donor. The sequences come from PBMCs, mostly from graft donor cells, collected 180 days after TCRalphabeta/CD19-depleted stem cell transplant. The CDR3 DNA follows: TGCAGTGCTAGAGCGGTCAACTCCTACGAGCAGTACTTC. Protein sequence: CSARAVNSYEQYF.